This T cell receptor (beta chain) is from a study of T-cell reconstitution after alpha-beta-depleted transplantation in children. Researchers prepared the TCRbeta library using unique molecular identifiers, the study reports. One entry per CDR3 protein results from TCRdb running MiXCR on the PCR reads. The sample comprises approximately 390,000 distinct CDR3 sequences, roughly 10% of which are singletons, and 4.5% to 6.5% rests with the top ten. This clonotype has more than one count but fewer than ten. The sequence was collected from a human donor who donated a stem cell graft to a child with acute myeloid leukemia. The specimen comprised PBMCs from the stem cell graft donor, sampled from the stem cell graft.

CDR3 amino acids: CASSPRQNGQPQHF. CDR3 nucleotides: TGTGCCAGCTCACCACGACAGAACGGACAGCCCCAGCATTTT. The gene calls are TRBV18 and TRBJ1-5; D possibly corresponds to TRBD1 (5 bases). CDR3 length: 14 amino acids. V gave up 1 base and J gave up 7 bases, with 11 bases separating them. Germline loops: CDR1 KGHSH, CDR2 LQKENI. The variable domain in full, with the rest retrieved from reference TRBV18 and TRBJ1-5, is NAGVMQNPRHLVRRRGQEARLRCSPMKGHSHVYWYRQLPEEGLKFMVYLQKENIIDESGMPKERFSAEFPKEGPSILRIQQVVRGDSAAYFCASSPRQNGQPQHFGDGTRLSIL.